The present TCR beta chain was sequenced within a study of cytomegalovirus exposure and HLA in healthy donors. Whole-study results and caveats: By a later analysis, the bulk of CMV-associated TCR beta chains appeared HLA-restricted. The listing of 150 or so TCR beta chains classed them as cytomegalovirus-associated. A later analysis appeared to link common viral pathogens to several of the most significant clusters.

PCR primers comprised 60 Vbeta and 13 Jbeta primers. Profiling relied on immunoSEQ multiplex PCR, and the TCRdb table lists in-frame clones only, not all of them. The sample holds 150,000 to 200,000 clones, 65% to 85% seen once. As regards this clone: The antigen is not known.

This CDR3 is 15 amino acids long. Germline CDR1 and CDR2: SGHTA and FQGNSA. V shed 2 bases and J shed 5 bases, with 13 bases lying between them. The sequencing sample was made of PBMCs. The clonotype comes from a man aged 60 to 69 in good health and CMV-seronegative. V is TRBV7-2 and J is TRBJ2-1, with a possible D match to TRBD2 (6 bases). CDR3 DNA sequence: TGTGCCAGCAGCTTATATCCCGGGAGCAACAATGAGCAGTTCTTC. As protein: CASSLYPGSNNEQFF. The full variable domain, with the rest looked up from reference TRBV7-2 and TRBJ2-1, is GAGVSQSPSNKVTEKGKDVELRCDPISGHTALYWYRQSLGQGLEFLIYFQGNSAPDKSGLPSDRFSAERTGGSVSTLTIQRTQQEDSAVYLCASSLYPGSNNEQFFGPGTRLTVL.